The clone carrying this T cell receptor beta chain has a count of ten or more. Its antigen is as yet unknown. This sample is part of a study of Graves' ophthalmopathy and Graves' hyperthyroidism. Findings and limits, study-wide: In separating ophthalmopathy from stable hyperthyroidism, a 13-signature model achieved approximately 91% sensitivity and about 80% specificity.

Amplification of TCR beta CDR3 regions used RNA transcripts. Second-round multiplex PCR came after a first-round RT-PCR that employed HTBI primers. TCRdb independently ran MiXCR on the multiplex PCR reads; one entry per CDR3 protein. The data contain under 350,000 distinct CDR3 sequences, roughly 17% of them singletons. Ophthalmopathic donors had moderate-to-severe activity, CAS ≥3 and NOSPECS ≥4, with disease that had lasted under 3 months. This TCR was sampled from an adult man with Graves' ophthalmopathy. The source material was peripheral blood.

The CDR3 loop reads CASSLALSRNTEAFF. The CDR3 DNA follows: TGTGCCAGCAGCTTAGCGCTCTCCAGGAACACTGAAGCTTTCTTT. The chain couples TRBV7-2 to TRBJ1-1; D remains ambiguous. The CDR3 loop spans 15 amino acids. CDR1 and CDR2 (germline): SGHTA, FQGNSA. Between the trimmed V and J ends, which lost 0 bases and 1 base, there was a span of 9 bases.